The rows below give T cell receptor beta chains drawn from one sample of a study of shared clonotypes between healthy human individuals. Generated by immunoSEQ multiplex PCR, the TCRdb table keeps only in-frame clones and is missing some. The table shows millions of clones, with 85% to 95% occurring only once. The sample was naive CD8+ T cells sorted from blood. Receptor source: a man between 18 and 29 years old in good health. The CDR3 runs from the conserved cysteine through the conserved F or W. Fields, in order: D gene, CDR3 length, V gene, clone size, J gene, CDR3 DNA, CDR3 protein. The D gene is left open where the match is weak. Not all rows give a size; the values are once, few, many and, for expanded clones, a class.

D: -
length: 12
V: TRBV7-9
size: -
J: TRBJ2-7
DNA: TGTGCCAGCGGGCTTGATAACTACGAGCAGTACTTC
CDR3: CASGLDNYEQYF

D: -
length: 15
V: TRBV4-3
size: -
J: TRBJ1-2
DNA: TGCGCCAGCAGCCTAGGGATGGGCCAGCACTATGGCTACACCTTC
CDR3: CASSLGMGQHYGYTF

D: TRBD2
length: 14
V: TRBV6-5
size: -
J: TRBJ2-1
DNA: TGTGCCAGCAGTCCCAGCCGGGGGGGATATGAGCAGTTCTTC
CDR3: CASSPSRGGYEQFF

D: -
length: 14
V: TRBV14
size: -
J: TRBJ1-2
DNA: TGTGCCAGCAGCCAAGAATTGGCAGACTATGGCTACACCTTC
CDR3: CASSQELADYGYTF

D: -
length: 14
V: TRBV27
size: -
J: TRBJ2-7
DNA: TGTGCCAGCAGTCCTCTTAGCGGAGGTTACGAGCAGTACTTC
CDR3: CASSPLSGGYEQYF

D: TRBD1
length: 16
V: TRBV2
size: -
J: TRBJ1-4
DNA: TGTGCCAGCCGAACAGGGGGCGACTTTTCCAGTGAAAAACTGTTTTTT
CDR3: CASRTGGDFSSEKLFF

D: -
length: 14
V: TRBV6-6
size: -
J: TRBJ2-7
DNA: TGTGCCAGCAGTTATACAGGGAGCTCCTACGAGCAGTACTTC
CDR3: CASSYTGSSYEQYF

D: -
length: 16
V: TRBV2
size: -
J: TRBJ1-2
DNA: TGTGCCAGCAGTGAAGGGGGTCAACTAGAACCTTATGGCTACACCTTC
CDR3: CASSEGGQLEPYGYTF

D: -
length: 14
V: TRBV29-1
size: -
J: TRBJ2-1
DNA: TGCAGCGTAGACCCTGGATACGGTAACAATGAGCAGTTCTTC
CDR3: CSVDPGYGNNEQFF

D: -
length: 17
V: TRBV2
size: once
J: TRBJ2-1
DNA: TGTGCCAGCAGCTCCTTGGGGCCCATTAGCTCCTACAATGAGCAGTTCTTC
CDR3: CASSSLGPISSYNEQFF

D: -
length: 14
V: TRBV19
size: -
J: TRBJ2-1
DNA: TGTGCCAGTAGTATACATCCCTCCTACAATGAGCAGTTCTTC
CDR3: CASSIHPSYNEQFF

D: TRBD1
length: 14
V: TRBV27
size: -
J: TRBJ1-5
DNA: TGTGCCAGCAGTTCCTCAGGGGGAGGTCAGCCCCAGCATTTT
CDR3: CASSSSGGGQPQHF

D: TRBD1
length: 14
V: TRBV19
size: -
J: TRBJ2-1
DNA: TGTGCCAGTAGTCCAAGACAGGGCGACAATGAGCAGTTCTTC
CDR3: CASSPRQGDNEQFF

D: TRBD2
length: 19
V: TRBV13
size: -
J: TRBJ2-1
DNA: TGTGCCAGCAGCCCCAGACTAGCGGTACTCCAGATATCGGGGGATGAGCAGTTCTTC
CDR3: CASSPRLAVLQISGDEQFF

D: -
length: 15
V: TRBV2
size: -
J: TRBJ2-7
DNA: TGTGCCAGCAGCGCCGGTACGGCGAGCTCCTACGAGCAGTACTTC
CDR3: CASSAGTASSYEQYF